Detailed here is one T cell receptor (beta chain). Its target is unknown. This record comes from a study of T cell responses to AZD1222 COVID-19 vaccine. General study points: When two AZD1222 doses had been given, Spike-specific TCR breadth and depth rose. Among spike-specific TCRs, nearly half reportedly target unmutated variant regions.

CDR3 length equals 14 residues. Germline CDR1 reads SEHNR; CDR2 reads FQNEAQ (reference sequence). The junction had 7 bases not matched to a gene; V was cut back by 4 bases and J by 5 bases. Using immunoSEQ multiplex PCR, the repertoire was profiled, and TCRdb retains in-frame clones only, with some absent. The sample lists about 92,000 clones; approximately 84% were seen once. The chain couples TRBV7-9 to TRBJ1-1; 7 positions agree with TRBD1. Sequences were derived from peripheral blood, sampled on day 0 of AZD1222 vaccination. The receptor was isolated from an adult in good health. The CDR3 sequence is CASSYDRVRTEAFF. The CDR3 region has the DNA TGTGCCAGCAGCTACGACAGGGTAAGGACTGAAGCTTTCTTT.